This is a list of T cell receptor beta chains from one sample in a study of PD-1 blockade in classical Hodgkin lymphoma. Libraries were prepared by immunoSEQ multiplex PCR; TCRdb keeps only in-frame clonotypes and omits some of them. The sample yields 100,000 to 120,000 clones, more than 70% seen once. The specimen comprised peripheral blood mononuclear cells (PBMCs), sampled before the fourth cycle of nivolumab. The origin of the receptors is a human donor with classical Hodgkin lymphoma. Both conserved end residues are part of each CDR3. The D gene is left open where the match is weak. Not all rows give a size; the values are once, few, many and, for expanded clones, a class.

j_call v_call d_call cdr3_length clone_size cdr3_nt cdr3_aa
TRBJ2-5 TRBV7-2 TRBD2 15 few TGTGCCAGCAGCCTCGCGGCGGGGGGCCAAGAGACCCAGTACTTC CASSLAAGGQETQYF
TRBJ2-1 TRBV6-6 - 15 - TGTGCCAGCAGTTACTCGACGGGACGGTCTGGTGAGCAGTTCTTC CASSYSTGRSGEQFF
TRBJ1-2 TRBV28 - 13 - TGTGCCAGCGGGACGGAGAAGATCTATGGCTACACCTTC CASGTEKIYGYTF
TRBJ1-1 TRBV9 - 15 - TGTGCCAGCAGCACGTCTGGGGGGGTGAACACTGAAGCTTTCTTT CASSTSGGVNTEAFF
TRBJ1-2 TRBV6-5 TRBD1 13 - TGTGCCAGCAGTTTGCAGGGGGCCGGAGGCTACACCTTC CASSLQGAGGYTF
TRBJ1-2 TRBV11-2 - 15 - TGTGCCAGCAGCTTAGATCTCAACCAAAGAGGGGGCTACACCTTC CASSLDLNQRGGYTF
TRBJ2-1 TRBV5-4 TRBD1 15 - TGTGCCAGCAGCTCCCGGGACAGGGGCTACAATGAGCAGTTCTTC CASSSRDRGYNEQFF
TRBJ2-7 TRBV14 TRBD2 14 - TGTGCCAGCAGCCAAGTTGGGGGACTAAACGAGCAGTACTTC CASSQVGGLNEQYF
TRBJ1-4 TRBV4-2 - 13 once TGTGCCAGCAGCCCCAGGATGGTCGAAAAACTGTTTTTT CASSPRMVEKLFF
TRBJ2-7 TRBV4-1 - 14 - TGCGCCAGCAGCCAGGGGCAGGTAGGCTACGAGCAGTACTTC CASSQGQVGYEQYF
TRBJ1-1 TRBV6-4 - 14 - TGTGCCAGCAGTGACAAGGGGCTCGCAGAAGAAGCTTTCTTT CASSDKGLAEEAFF
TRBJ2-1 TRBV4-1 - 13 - TGCGCCAGCAGCCTGGGTTTGGACAATGAGCAGTTCTTC CASSLGLDNEQFF
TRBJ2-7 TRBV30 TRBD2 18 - TGTGCCTCCTTGTGGCACCTAACCTGGACTAGCCCGGGGTACGAGCAGTACTTC CASLWHLTWTSPGYEQYF
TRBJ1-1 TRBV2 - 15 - TGTGCCAGCAGCCTTACAGGGTACATGAACACTGAAGCTTTCTTT CASSLTGYMNTEAFF
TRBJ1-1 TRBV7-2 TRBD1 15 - TGTGCCAGCAGCTCAGTAGGGACAGTGAACACTGAAGCTTTCTTT CASSSVGTVNTEAFF
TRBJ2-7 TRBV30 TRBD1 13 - TGTGCCTGGAGGGGGACAGGCACCTACGAGCAGTACTTC CAWRGTGTYEQYF
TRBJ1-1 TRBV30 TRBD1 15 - TGTGCCTGGAGTTTGGGGACAGGCCCGAACACTGAAGCTTTCTTT CAWSLGTGPNTEAFF
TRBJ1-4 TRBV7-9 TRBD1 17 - TGTGCCAGCAGCTTAGACAGGGGGCTGCTAACTAATGAAAAACTGTTTTTT CASSLDRGLLTNEKLFF
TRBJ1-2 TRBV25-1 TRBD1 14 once TGTGCCAGCACCCAAGGGGACAGGCAGTATGGCTACACCTTC CASTQGDRQYGYTF
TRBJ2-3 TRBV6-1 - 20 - TGTGCCAGCAGTGAATCATCCTTTTCTAGCTTCATAACCCACACAGATACGCAGTATTTT CASSESSFSSFITHTDTQYF
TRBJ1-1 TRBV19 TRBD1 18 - TGTGCCAGTAGCCCCGGGACAGGGAAACGTTTTACGGTTGGTGAAGCTTTCTTT CASSPGTGKRFTVGEAFF
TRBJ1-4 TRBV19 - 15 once TGTGCCAGTAGTCTGGGCCGGACGACTAATGAAAAACTGTTTTTT CASSLGRTTNEKLFF
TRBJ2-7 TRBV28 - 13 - TGTGCCAGCAGTTTATCCCACCAGTACGAGCAGTACTTC CASSLSHQYEQYF
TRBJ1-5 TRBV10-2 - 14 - TGCGCCAGCAGTGAGGGCCTTGAAGCGGGGCCCCAGCATTTT CASSEGLEAGPQHF
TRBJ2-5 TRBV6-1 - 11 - TGTGCCAGCAGTTCACGGTCGATCCGGTACTTC CASSSRSIRYF
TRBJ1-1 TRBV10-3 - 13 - TGTGCCATCAGGGTCGACAGGAACACTGAAGCTTTCTTT CAIRVDRNTEAFF
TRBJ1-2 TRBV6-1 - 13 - TGTGCCAGCAGTGAATTAGCAGTATCAGGCTACACCTTC CASSELAVSGYTF
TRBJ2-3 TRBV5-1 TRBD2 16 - TGCGCCAGCAGCCTAGCGGGAGCTTCGAGCACAGATACGCAGTATTTT CASSLAGASSTDTQYF
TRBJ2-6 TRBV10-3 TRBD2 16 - TGTGCCATCATGGCGGGAGTGATCTCTGGGGCCAACGTCCTGACTTTC CAIMAGVISGANVLTF
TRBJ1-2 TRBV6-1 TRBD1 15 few TGTGCCAGCAGTGAACGACAGGGCCTTAACTATGGCTACACCTTC CASSERQGLNYGYTF
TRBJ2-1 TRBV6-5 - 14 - TGTGCCAGCAGTGCAACCCCAAAAGGCAATGAGCAGTTCTTC CASSATPKGNEQFF
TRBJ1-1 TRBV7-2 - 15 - TGTGCCAGCAGCTTAGCGCCCCGGCAGGCCAATGAAGCTTTCTTT CASSLAPRQANEAFF
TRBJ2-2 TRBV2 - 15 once TGTGCCAGCAGTGAACGGAAAGCGAACACCGGGGAGCTGTTTTTT CASSERKANTGELFF
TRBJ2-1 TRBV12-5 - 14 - TGTGCTAGTGGTTCGGTCTGGAATCTTCGGGAGCAGTTCTTC CASGSVWNLREQFF
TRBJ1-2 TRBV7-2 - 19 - TGTGCCAGCAGCCCAACCGTCTCCGGGACTTTTGAGGTGGACTATGGCTACACCTTC CASSPTVSGTFEVDYGYTF
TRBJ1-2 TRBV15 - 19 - TGTGCCACCAGCTTTGGAGGAACTTCAGACCATCTCTCGGACTATGGCTACACCTTC CATSFGGTSDHLSDYGYTF
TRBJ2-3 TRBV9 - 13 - TGTGCCAGCAGCGTAGAAAGAGAAGATACGCAGTATTTT CASSVEREDTQYF
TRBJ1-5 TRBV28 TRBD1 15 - TGTGCCAGCAGTTTGGGACAGGGTAGCAATCAGCCCCAGCATTTT CASSLGQGSNQPQHF
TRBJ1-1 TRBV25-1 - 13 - TGTGCCAGCAGTGAACGAACGGTCAGTGAAGCTTTCTTT CASSERTVSEAFF
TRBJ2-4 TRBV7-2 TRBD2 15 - TGTGCCAGCAGCTTAGAGGGACTAGCGGGGCACATTCAGTACTTC CASSLEGLAGHIQYF
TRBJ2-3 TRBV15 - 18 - TGTGCCACCAGCAGAGATCCCCAGCCACAAGCCGGGGAAGATACGCAGTATTTT CATSRDPQPQAGEDTQYF
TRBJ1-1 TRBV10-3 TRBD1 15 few TGTGCCATCAAGCCCGGGACAGGGACCAACACTGAAGCTTTCTTT CAIKPGTGTNTEAFF
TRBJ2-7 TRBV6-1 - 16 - TGTGCCAGCAGTGAAACGCCGGGACTGGGACTCTACGAGCAGTACTTC CASSETPGLGLYEQYF